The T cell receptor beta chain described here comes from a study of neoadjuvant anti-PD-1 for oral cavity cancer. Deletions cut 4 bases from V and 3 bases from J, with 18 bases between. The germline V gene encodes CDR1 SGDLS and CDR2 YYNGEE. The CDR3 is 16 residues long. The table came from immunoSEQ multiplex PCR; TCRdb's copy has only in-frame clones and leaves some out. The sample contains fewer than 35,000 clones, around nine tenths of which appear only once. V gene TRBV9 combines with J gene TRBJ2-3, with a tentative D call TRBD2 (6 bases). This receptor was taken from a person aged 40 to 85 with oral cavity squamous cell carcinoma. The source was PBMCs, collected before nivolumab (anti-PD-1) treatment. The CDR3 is CASSPSGGSWTDTQYF. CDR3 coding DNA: TGTGCCAGCAGCCCTAGTGGAGGGTCCTGGACAGATACGCAGTATTTT.